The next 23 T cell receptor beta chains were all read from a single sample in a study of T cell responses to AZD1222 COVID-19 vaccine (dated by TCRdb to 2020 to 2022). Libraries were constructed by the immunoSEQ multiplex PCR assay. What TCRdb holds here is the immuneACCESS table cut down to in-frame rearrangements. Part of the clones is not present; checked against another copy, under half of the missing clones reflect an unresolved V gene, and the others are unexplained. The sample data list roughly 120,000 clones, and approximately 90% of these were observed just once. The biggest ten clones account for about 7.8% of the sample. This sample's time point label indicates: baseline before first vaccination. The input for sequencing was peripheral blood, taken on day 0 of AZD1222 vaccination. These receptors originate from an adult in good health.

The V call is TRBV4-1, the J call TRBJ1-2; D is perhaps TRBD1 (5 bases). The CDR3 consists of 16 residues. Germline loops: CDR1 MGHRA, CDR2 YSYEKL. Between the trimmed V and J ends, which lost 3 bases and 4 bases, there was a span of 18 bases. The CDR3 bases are TGCGCCAGCAGCCAGGCCAATAGGGACGCCCGCTATGGCTACACCTTC. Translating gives CASSQANRDARYGYTF.

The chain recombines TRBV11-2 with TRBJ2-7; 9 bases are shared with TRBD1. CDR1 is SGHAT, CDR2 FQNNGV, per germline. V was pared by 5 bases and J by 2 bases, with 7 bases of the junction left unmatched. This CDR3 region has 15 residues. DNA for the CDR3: TGTGCCAGCAGCGGACCGGGACAGGGAACCTACGAGCAGTACTTC. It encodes CASSGPGQGTYEQYF.

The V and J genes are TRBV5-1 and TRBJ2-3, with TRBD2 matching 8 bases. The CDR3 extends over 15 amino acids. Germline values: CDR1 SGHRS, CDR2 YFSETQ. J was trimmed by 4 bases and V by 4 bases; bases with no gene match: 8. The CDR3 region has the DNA TGCGCCAGCAGCCCGGGGGGGAAGGGCGCAGATACGCAGTATTTT. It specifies CASSPGGKGADTQYF.

CDR3 coding DNA: TGTGCCAGCAGTTGGGGGAGGGGGCGCAGCAATGAGCAGTTCTTC. Encoded protein: CASSWGRGRSNEQFF. This chain joins TRBV6-5 and TRBJ2-1; D might be TRBD1 or TRBD2, each matching 7 bases. The CDR3 runs 15 residues. Trimming removed 4 bases from V and 6 bases from J, with 16 bases in between. CDR1 and CDR2 (germline): MNHEY, SVGAGI.

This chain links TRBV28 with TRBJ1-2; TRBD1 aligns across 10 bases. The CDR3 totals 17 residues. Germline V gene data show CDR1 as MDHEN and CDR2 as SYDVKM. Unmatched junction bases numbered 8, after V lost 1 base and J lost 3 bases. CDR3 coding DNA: TGTGCCAGCAGTTTATCCTACGACAGGGGGCGCGACTATGGCTACACCTTC. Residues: CASSLSYDRGRDYGYTF.

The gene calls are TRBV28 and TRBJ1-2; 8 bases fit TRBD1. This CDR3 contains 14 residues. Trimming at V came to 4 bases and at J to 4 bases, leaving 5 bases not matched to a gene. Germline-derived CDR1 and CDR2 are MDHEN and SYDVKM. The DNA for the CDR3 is TGTGCCAGCAGTTCAGGGACAGGCGGCTATGGCTACACCTTC. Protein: CASSSGTGGYGYTF.

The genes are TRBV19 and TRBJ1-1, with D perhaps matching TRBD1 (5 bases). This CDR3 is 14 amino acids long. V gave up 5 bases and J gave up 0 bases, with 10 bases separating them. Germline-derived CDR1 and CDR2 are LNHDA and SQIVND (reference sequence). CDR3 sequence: CASSSGKMNTEAFF. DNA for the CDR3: TGTGCCAGTAGTTCAGGGAAAATGAACACTGAAGCTTTCTTT.

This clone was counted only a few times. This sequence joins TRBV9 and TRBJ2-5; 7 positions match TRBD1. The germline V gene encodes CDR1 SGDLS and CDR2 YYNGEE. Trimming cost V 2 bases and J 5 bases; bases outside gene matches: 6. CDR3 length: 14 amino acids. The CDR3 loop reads CASSVDFRGETQYF. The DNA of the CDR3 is TGTGCCAGCAGCGTGGACTTCAGGGGGGAGACCCAGTACTTC.

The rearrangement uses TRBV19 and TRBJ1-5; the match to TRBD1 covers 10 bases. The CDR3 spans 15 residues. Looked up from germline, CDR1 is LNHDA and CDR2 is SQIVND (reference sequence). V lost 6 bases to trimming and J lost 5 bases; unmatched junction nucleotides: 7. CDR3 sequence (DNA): TGTGCCAGTAGGAGTTCGACAGGGGGCTATCAGCCCCAGCATTTT. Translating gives CASRSSTGGYQPQHF. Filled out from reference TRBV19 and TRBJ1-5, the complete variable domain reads DGGITQSPKYLFRKEGQNVTLSCEQNLNHDAMYWYRQDPGQGLRLIYYSQIVNDFQKGDIAEGYSVSREKKESFPLTVTSAQKNPTAFYLCASRSSTGGYQPQHFGDGTRLSIL.

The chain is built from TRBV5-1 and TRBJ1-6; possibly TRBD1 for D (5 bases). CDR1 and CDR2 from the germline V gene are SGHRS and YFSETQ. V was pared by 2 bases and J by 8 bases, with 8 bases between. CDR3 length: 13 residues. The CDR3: CASSLQADSPLHF. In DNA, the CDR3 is TGCGCCAGCAGCTTACAGGCTGATTCACCCCTCCACTTT.

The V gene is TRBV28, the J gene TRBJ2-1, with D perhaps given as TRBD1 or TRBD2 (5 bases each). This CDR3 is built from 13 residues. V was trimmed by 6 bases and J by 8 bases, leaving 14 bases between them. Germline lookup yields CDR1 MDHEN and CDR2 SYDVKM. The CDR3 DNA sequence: TGTGCCAGCAGGATTTATATGGGGGATGAGCAGTTCTTC. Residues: CASRIYMGDEQFF.

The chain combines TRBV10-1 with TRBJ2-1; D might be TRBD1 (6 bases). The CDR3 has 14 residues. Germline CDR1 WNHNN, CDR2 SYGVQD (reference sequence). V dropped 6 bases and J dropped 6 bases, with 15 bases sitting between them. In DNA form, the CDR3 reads TGCGCCAGCAGCGGGACATTAGGAAGCAATGAGCAGTTCTTC. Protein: CASSGTLGSNEQFF.

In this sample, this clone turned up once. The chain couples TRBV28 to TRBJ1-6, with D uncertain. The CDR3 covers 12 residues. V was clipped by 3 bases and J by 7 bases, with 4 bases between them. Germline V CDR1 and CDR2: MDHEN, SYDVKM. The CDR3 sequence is CASSLGNSPLHF. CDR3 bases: TGTGCCAGCAGTTTGGGGAATTCACCCCTCCACTTT.

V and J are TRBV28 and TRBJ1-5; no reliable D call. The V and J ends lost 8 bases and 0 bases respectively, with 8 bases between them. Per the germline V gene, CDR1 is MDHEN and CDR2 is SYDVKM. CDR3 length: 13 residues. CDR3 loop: CASGLTSNQPQHF. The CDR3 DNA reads TGTGCCAGCGGGTTAACTAGCAATCAGCCCCAGCATTTT.

CDR3 DNA: TGTGCCAGCAGTCCGATCCACAGGGGATATAACACCGGGGAGCTGTTTTTT. Protein product: CASSPIHRGYNTGELFF. The chain joins TRBV28 to TRBJ2-2; TRBD1 agrees at 7 bases. V shed 5 bases, J shed 2 bases, and the junction held 11 bases outside the gene matches. The CDR3 contains 17 residues. Per the germline V gene, CDR1 is MDHEN and CDR2 is SYDVKM.

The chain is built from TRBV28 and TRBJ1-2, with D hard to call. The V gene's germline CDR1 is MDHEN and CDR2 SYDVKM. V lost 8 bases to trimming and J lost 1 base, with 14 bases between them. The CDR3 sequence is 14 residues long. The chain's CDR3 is CASPRASINYGYTF. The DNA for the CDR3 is TGTGCCAGCCCTAGGGCAAGCATTAACTATGGCTACACCTTC.

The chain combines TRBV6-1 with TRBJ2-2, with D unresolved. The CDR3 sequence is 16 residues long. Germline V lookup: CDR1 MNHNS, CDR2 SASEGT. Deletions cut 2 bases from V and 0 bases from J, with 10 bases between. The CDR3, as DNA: TGTGCCAGCAGTGAATTTGAACAGACGAACACCGGGGAGCTGTTTTTT. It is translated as CASSEFEQTNTGELFF.

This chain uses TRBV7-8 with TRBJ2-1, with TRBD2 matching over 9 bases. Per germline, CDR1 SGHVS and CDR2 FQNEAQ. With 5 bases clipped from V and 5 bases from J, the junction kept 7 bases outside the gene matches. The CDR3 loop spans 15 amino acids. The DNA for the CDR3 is TGTGCCAGCAGCGAGGGACTAGCAATCAACAATGAGCAGTTCTTC. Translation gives CASSEGLAINNEQFF.

The CDR3 loop is CASSWGQGYEQFF. The CDR3 nucleotides are TGTGCCAGCAGCTGGGGACAGGGATATGAGCAGTTCTTC. This chain links TRBV7-9 with TRBJ2-1; 9 bases agree with TRBD1. The J segment lost 8 bases and the V segment lost 4 bases, leaving 3 bases of the junction unmatched. Germline CDR1 SEHNR, CDR2 FQNEAQ (reference sequence). CDR3 length: 13 residues.

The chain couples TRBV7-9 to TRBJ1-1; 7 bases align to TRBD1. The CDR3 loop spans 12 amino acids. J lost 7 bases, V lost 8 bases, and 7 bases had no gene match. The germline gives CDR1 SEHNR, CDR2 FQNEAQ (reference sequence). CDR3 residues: CASSQGVNEAFF. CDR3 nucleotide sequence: TGTGCCAGCTCCCAGGGGGTTAATGAAGCTTTCTTT.

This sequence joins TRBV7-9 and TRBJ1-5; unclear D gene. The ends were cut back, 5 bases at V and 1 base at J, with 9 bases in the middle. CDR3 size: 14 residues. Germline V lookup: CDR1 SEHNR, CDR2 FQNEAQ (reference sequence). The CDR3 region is CASSTGTSNQPQHF. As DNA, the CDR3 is TGTGCCAGCAGCACCGGTACAAGCAATCAGCCCCAGCATTTT.

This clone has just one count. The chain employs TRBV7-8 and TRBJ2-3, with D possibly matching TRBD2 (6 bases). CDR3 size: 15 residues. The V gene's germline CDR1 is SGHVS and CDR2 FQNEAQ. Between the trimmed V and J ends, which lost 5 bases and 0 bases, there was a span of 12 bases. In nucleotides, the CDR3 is TGTGCCAGCAGCCCCTGGGGGGTTAGCACAGATACGCAGTATTTT. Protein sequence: CASSPWGVSTDTQYF.

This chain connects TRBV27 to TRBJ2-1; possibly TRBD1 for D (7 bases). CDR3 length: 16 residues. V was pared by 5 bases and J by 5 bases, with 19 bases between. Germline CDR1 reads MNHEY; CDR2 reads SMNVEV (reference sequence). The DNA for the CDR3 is TGTGCCAGCAGTCCACTAGCAGGGGGTCGCCACAATGAGCAGTTCTTC. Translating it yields CASSPLAGGRHNEQFF.